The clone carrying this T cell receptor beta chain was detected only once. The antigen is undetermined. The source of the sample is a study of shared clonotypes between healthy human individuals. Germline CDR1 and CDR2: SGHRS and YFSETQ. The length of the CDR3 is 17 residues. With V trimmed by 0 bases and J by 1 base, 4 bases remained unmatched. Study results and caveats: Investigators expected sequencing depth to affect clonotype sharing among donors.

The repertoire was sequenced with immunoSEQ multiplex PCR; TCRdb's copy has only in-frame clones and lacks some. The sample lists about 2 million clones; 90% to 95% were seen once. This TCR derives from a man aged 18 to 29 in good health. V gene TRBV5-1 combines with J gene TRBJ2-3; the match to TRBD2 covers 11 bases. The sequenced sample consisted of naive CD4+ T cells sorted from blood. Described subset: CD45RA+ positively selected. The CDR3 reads CASSLVLAGGGTDTQYF. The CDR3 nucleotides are TGCGCCAGCAGCTTGGTCCTAGCGGGGGGAGGCACAGATACGCAGTATTTT.